These 12 T cell receptor beta chains originate from one sample sequenced in a study of breast tumors, draining lymph nodes, adjacent tissues. TCRdb re-called the multiplex PCR reads through MiXCR, storing one row per CDR3 protein. The table lists approximately 250,000 distinct CDR3 sequences, roughly a third of them singletons. Axillary draining lymph nodes of breast cancer patients supplied the node samples. The sample consisted of axillary lymph node tissue. The receptor set was obtained from a female donor with breast cancer. Some clones in this sample may be carry-over from other donors' samples.

This clonotype was detected many times. V gene TRBV14 combines with J gene TRBJ1-2; D uncertain. The V gene lost 4 bases and the J gene lost 7 bases, with 13 bases spanning the gap. Per the germline V gene, CDR1 is SGHDN and CDR2 is FVKESK. CDR3 size: 13 residues. The CDR3: CASSLTPVRGYTF. CDR3 coding DNA: TGTGCCAGCAGCCTAACCCCTGTGCGTGGCTACACCTTC. Full variable domain (missing parts from reference TRBV14 and TRBJ1-2): EAGVTQFPSHSVIEKGQTVTLRCDPISGHDNLYWYRRVMGKEIKFLLHFVKESKQDESGMPNNRFLAERTGGTYSTLKVQPAELEDSGVYFCASSLTPVRGYTFGSGTRLTVV.

This clonotype was observed a few times. The chain couples TRBV28 to TRBJ1-2; D unresolved. From germline, CDR1 is MDHEN and CDR2 SYDVKM. This CDR3 has 11 residues. Trimming shortened V by 9 bases and J by 6 bases, and 11 bases separated the two germline ends. As DNA, the CDR3 is TGTGCCAGTACAAACACTGATGGCTACACCTTC. Translated: CASTNTDGYTF.

This clonotype was seen repeatedly, ten times or more. The rearrangement joins TRBV6-5 to TRBJ2-3, with D perhaps TRBD2 (6 bases). CDR1 is MNHEY, CDR2 SVGAGI, per germline. V lost 5 bases and J 3 bases, leaving 12 bases between the germline ends. The length of the CDR3 is 14 residues. CDR3 in amino acids: CASSPQLATDTQYF. For the CDR3, the DNA is TGTGCCAGCAGTCCTCAACTAGCAACAGATACGCAGTATTTT.

This clonotype was seen more than once but under ten times. This sequence joins TRBV5-1 and TRBJ2-1, with 10 bases aligning to TRBD2. The CDR3 is 15 residues long. With V trimmed by 1 base and J by 6 bases, 4 bases remained unmatched. Per germline, CDR1 SGHRS and CDR2 YFSETQ. The CDR3 sequence is CASSLWASGGNEQFF. CDR3 nucleotides: TGCGCCAGCAGCTTGTGGGCTAGCGGGGGCAATGAGCAGTTCTTC.

V is TRBV9 and J is TRBJ1-6, with D possibly matching TRBD1 (6 bases). The germline gives CDR1 SGDLS, CDR2 YYNGEE. The CDR3 has 14 amino acids. The ends were cut back, 3 bases at V and 10 bases at J, with 14 bases in the middle. This CDR3 is CASSESRTDSPLHF. The CDR3 DNA reads as TGTGCCAGCAGCGAGTCCCGGACAGACTCACCCCTCCACTTT.

This clonotype was counted many times. This chain links TRBV5-1 with TRBJ1-3; D perhaps matches TRBD1 (5 bases). Between the trimmed V and J ends, which lost 0 bases and 2 bases, there was a span of 12 bases. Germline assignment: CDR1 SGHRS and CDR2 YFSETQ. The CDR3 consists of 16 residues. The CDR3 reads CASSLVGQGAGNTIYF. The CDR3, as DNA: TGCGCCAGCAGCTTGGTGGGGCAGGGCGCTGGAAACACCATATATTTT.

On this clonotype itself: No DNA is shown, since the ends of the CDR3 on it are uncertain; the CDR3 is the one TCRdb lists. This rearrangement joins TRBV5-4 to TRBJ2-7; the table's D call TRBD2 went unverified against the DNA. The CDR3 spans 21 residues, counting both ends. Germline assignment: CDR1 SGHNT and CDR2 YYREEE (reference sequence). The CDR3 protein is CASSFYICSALLAGGSYEQYF.

About this clonotype: A much larger clone differs by one base, so this may be a read error. The genes are TRBV4-2 and TRBJ2-5; 10 positions agree with TRBD2. Germline CDR1 reads LGHNA; CDR2 reads YNFKEQ. The CDR3 sequence is 16 residues long. The V and J ends lost 1 base and 7 bases, in that order; junction bases with no gene match: 9. This chain's CDR3 is CASSQAASGGGGTQYF. Written as DNA, the CDR3 is TGTGCCAGCAGCCAAGCGGCTAGCGGGGGAGGGGGGACCCAGTACTTC.

This clonotype came up many times. The junction departs from the called germline gene at one end, perhaps through a read error. The V gene is TRBV20-1, the J gene TRBJ1-2; no clear D gene. The CDR3 runs to 12 residues. Germline V lookup: CDR1 DFQATT, CDR2 SNEGSKA (reference sequence). CDR3 sequence: CSASLGKYGSTF. The CDR3 bases are TGCAGTGCTAGTTTGGGGAAGTACGGCTCCACCTTC.

This clonotype has at least ten counts. The V call is TRBV3-1, the J call TRBJ2-5, with a possible D match to TRBD2 (5 bases). The CDR3 has 12 amino acids. Germline CDR1 is LGHDT and CDR2 is YNNKEL (reference sequence). The ends were cut back, 3 bases at V and 9 bases at J, with 11 bases in the middle. The CDR3: CASSHSGGSQYF. The CDR3 nucleotides read TGTGCCAGCAGCCACAGTGGAGGATCCCAGTACTTC.

On this clonotype itself: A read error may produce the germline difference seen at one junction end. V and J are TRBV19 and TRBJ2-1; 10 nucleotides match TRBD2. Germline V gene sequence: CDR1 LNHDA, CDR2 SQIVND (reference sequence). The CDR3 extends over 17 amino acids. CDR3 nucleotide sequence: TGTGCCAGTACTCCTGGGGCTAGCGGGAGCTCCTACAATGAGCAGTCCTTC. Translation: CASTPGASGSSYNEQSF. Based on the CDR3 plus reference TRBV19 and TRBJ2-1, the full variable domain is DGGITQSPKYLFRKEGQNVTLSCEQNLNHDAMYWYRQDPGQGLRLIYYSQIVNDFQKGDIAEGYSVSREKKESFPLTVTSAQKNPTAFYLCASTPGASGSSYNEQSFGPGTRLTVL.

The V call is TRBV5-1, the J call TRBJ2-2, with 11 positions matching TRBD1. Losses at the gene ends were 0 bases for V and 6 bases for J; bases not matched to a gene: 4. The CDR3 covers 16 residues. Looked up from germline, CDR1 is SGHRS and CDR2 is YFSETQ. For the CDR3, the DNA is TGCGCCAGCAGCTTGGGGGACAGGGGGATCGCCGGGGAGCTGTTTTTT. Protein sequence: CASSLGDRGIAGELFF.